Presented here are 21 T cell receptor beta chains from one specimen sequenced in a study of a mutant IDH1 vaccine in newly diagnosed glioma. Their antigen targets remain unknown. Profiling relied on immunoSEQ multiplex PCR, and the TCRdb table lists in-frame clones only, not all of them. This sample has 40,000 to 50,000 clones, with approximately 76% found just once. Specified time point: week 23, last vaccination. With topical imiquimod, each dose of the vaccine consisted of 300 ug of mutant IDH1 20-mer peptide. The specimen comprised PBMCs, sampled from a glioma patient whose treatment included an IDH1 peptide vaccine. These TCRs come from a man between 45 and 60 years old with glioma.

The chain uses TRBV11-3 and TRBJ2-1; 9 bases map to TRBD2. Germline V gives CDR1 SGHNT, CDR2 YENEEA. This CDR3 region has 15 residues. The trim removed 2 bases at V and 7 bases at J, leaving 6 bases unmatched. CDR3 nucleotide sequence: TGTGCCAGCAGCTTAAGCGGGGGGTTCGGTAATGAGCAGTTCTTC. Its translation is CASSLSGGFGNEQFF.

This chain connects TRBV6-1 to TRBJ1-4; weak D call: TRBD1 (6 bases). The CDR3 is 14 amino acids. Trimming took 5 bases from V and 6 from J, leaving 13 bases between them. Germline V gene data show CDR1 as MNHNS and CDR2 as SASEGT. CDR3 DNA: TGTGCCAGCAGTCAACAGGGAGGGTATGAAAAACTGTTTTTT. It codes for CASSQQGGYEKLFF.

The V call is TRBV7-3, the J call TRBJ2-1; D is perhaps TRBD1 (6 bases). Germline V gives CDR1 SGHTA, CDR2 FQGTGA. CDR3 length equals 13 residues. Trimming stripped 2 bases from V and 10 bases from J, with 12 bases between. In DNA form, the CDR3 reads TGTGCCAGCAGCTTAGGCAGGGGTATCGAGCAGTTCTTC. Translating gives CASSLGRGIEQFF.

The chain recombines TRBV7-8 with TRBJ2-1; the match to TRBD1 covers 11 bases. Germline-derived CDR1 and CDR2 are SGHVS and FQNEAQ. The V and J ends lost 1 base and 5 bases, in that order; junction bases with no gene match: 7. CDR3 length equals 17 residues. In DNA, the CDR3 is TGTGCCAGCAGCTTAGAAAGGACAGGGGGCTGGAACAATGAGCAGTTCTTC. This gives the protein CASSLERTGGWNNEQFF. The full variable domain, rest sourced from reference TRBV7-8 and TRBJ2-1, is GAGVSQSPRYKVAKRGQDVALRCDPISGHVSLFWYQQALGQGPEFLTYFQNEAQLDKSGLPSDRFFAERPEGSVSTLKIQRTQQEDSAVYLCASSLERTGGWNNEQFFGPGTRLTVL.

V usage is TRBV15 and J usage is TRBJ1-3; D is ambiguous. The CDR3 length is 15 residues. Germline loops: CDR1 LNHNV, CDR2 YYDKDF (reference sequence). V was pared by 0 bases and J by 4 bases, with 10 bases between. CDR3 protein: CATSRDEVGGNTIYF. DNA for the CDR3: TGTGCCACCAGCAGAGATGAGGTGGGCGGAAACACCATATATTTT.

The chain has TRBV18 and TRBJ2-1; 8 positions match TRBD1. The V gene's germline CDR1 is KGHSH and CDR2 LQKENI. V lost 0 bases to trimming and J lost 7 bases; unmatched junction nucleotides: 14. There are 18 residues in the CDR3. The CDR3 nucleotides are TGTGCCAGCTCACCACCACTTGGACAGGGTTACCCCCTGAATGAGCAGTTCTTC. Protein sequence: CASSPPLGQGYPLNEQFF.

This sequence joins TRBV29-1 and TRBJ2-2; TRBD2 is a possible D gene (6 bases). The CDR3 has 14 residues. Germline V gene lookup returns CDR1 SQVTM and CDR2 ANQGSEA. Trimming took off 7 bases at V and 0 bases at J, with 12 bases between the two ends. The CDR3: CSAWGLTNTGELFF. In DNA form, the CDR3 reads TGCAGCGCATGGGGACTCACGAACACCGGGGAGCTGTTTTTT.

The chain uses TRBV2 and TRBJ2-1; 8 nucleotides line up with TRBD2. Germline values: CDR1 SNHLY, CDR2 FYNNEI. This CDR3 is built from 15 residues. After removal of 5 bases from V and 2 bases from J, the junction contained 5 bases not matched to a gene. CDR3 region: CASSFSGTTYNEQFF. CDR3 DNA: TGTGCCAGCAGTTTTAGCGGGACTACCTACAATGAGCAGTTCTTC.

This rearrangement joins TRBV19 to TRBJ2-7; D may be TRBD1 (5 bases). Trimming took 6 bases from V and 7 from J, leaving 19 bases between them. This CDR3 is 14 amino acids long. CDR1 is LNHDA and CDR2 is SQIVND in the germline V gene (reference sequence). The CDR3 bases are TGTGCCAGTAGCCCTAGGCAGGGATTGGGTGAGCAGTACTTC. Translating gives CASSPRQGLGEQYF.

This clone occurred once. This chain connects TRBV5-4 to TRBJ2-5, with D possibly being TRBD1 or TRBD2 (6 bases each). V shed 3 bases and J shed 3 bases, with 9 bases lying between them. Germline CDR1 is SGHNT and CDR2 is YYREEE (reference sequence). This CDR3 comprises 13 residues. The CDR3 DNA reads as TGTGCCAGCAGCTGGGGGGCTAAAGAGACCCAGTACTTC. Translating gives CASSWGAKETQYF.

The chain uses TRBV10-3 and TRBJ1-1; 7 bases are a match to TRBD1. This CDR3 has 14 amino acids. Per the germline V gene, CDR1 is ENHRY and CDR2 is SYGVKD. The V segment lost 7 bases and the J segment 1 base; nucleotides outside the gene matches: 6. The CDR3 here is CAIKVGQANTEAFF. CDR3 DNA: TGTGCCATCAAGGTAGGACAGGCGAACACTGAAGCTTTCTTT.

This clone was counted once. The chain employs TRBV6-1 and TRBJ2-5, with D tentatively TRBD2 (6 bases). The CDR3 runs 13 residues. The germline V and J ends were trimmed by 4 bases and 5 bases, with 11 bases remaining between them. The germline V gene encodes CDR1 MNHNS and CDR2 SASEGT. The CDR3 is CASSVEAGETQYF. As DNA, the CDR3 is TGTGCCAGCAGTGTCGAGGCGGGGGAGACCCAGTACTTC.

The J gene is TRBJ1-6, the V gene TRBV5-1; D is perhaps TRBD1 (6 bases). The length of the CDR3 is 15 residues. Trimming removed 0 bases at V and 7 bases at J, with 11 bases between. Germline V gene data show CDR1 as SGHRS and CDR2 as YFSETQ. CDR3 DNA: TGCGCCAGCAGCTTGGAAGGGGGGGTCAATTCACCCCTCCACTTT. It codes for CASSLEGGVNSPLHF.

The J gene is TRBJ1-1, the V gene TRBV7-2, with D possibly being TRBD1 (5 bases). This CDR3 region has 14 residues. CDR1 and CDR2 from the germline V gene are SGHTA and FQGNSA. The germline V and J ends were trimmed by 4 bases and 3 bases, with 12 bases remaining between them. DNA of the CDR3: TGTGCCAGCAGCTCCCGGTCGGGGGACACTGAAGCTTTCTTT. Translated, it gives CASSSRSGDTEAFF. The variable domain in full, with the rest retrieved from reference TRBV7-2 and TRBJ1-1, is GAGVSQSPSNKVTEKGKDVELRCDPISGHTALYWYRQSLGQGLEFLIYFQGNSAPDKSGLPSDRFSAERTGGSVSTLTIQRTQQEDSAVYLCASSSRSGDTEAFFGQGTRLTVV.

This clone has more than one count but fewer than ten. The chain uses TRBV6-6 and TRBJ2-1; D remains unclear. This CDR3 comprises 12 residues. Trimming took 2 bases from V and 9 from J, leaving 8 bases between them. CDR1 MNHNY and CDR2 SVGAGI come from the germline V gene (reference sequence). The CDR3 loop is CASSYKEGEQFF. The CDR3 DNA follows: TGTGCCAGCAGTTACAAGGAAGGTGAGCAGTTCTTC.

Here the CDR3 reads CAWEDSRPRDTQYF. DNA of the CDR3: TGTGCCTGGGAGGACAGCCGCCCTAGAGATACGCAGTATTTT. V gene TRBV30 combines with J gene TRBJ2-3; D is perhaps TRBD1 (6 bases). Germline lookup yields CDR1 GTSNPN and CDR2 SVGIG (reference sequence). Trimming pared 5 bases from V and 5 bases from J, leaving 17 bases between. This CDR3 is 14 amino acids long.

The gene calls are TRBV4-3 and TRBJ2-1, with D perhaps matching TRBD2 (5 bases). This CDR3 has 15 residues. Germline V gene sequence: CDR1 LGHNA, CDR2 YSLEER. The V and J ends lost 3 bases and 1 base respectively, with 10 bases between them. CDR3 loop: CASSQRTGSYNEQFF. In DNA, the CDR3 is TGCGCCAGCAGCCAGAGGACGGGGTCCTACAATGAGCAGTTCTTC.

V usage is TRBV6-5 and J usage is TRBJ1-6; 7 nucleotides match TRBD1. With V trimmed by 7 bases and J by 8 bases, 11 bases remained unmatched. The length of the CDR3 is 15 residues. Germline V gene lookup returns CDR1 MNHEY and CDR2 SVGAGI. The CDR3 DNA sequence: TGTGCCAGCACCGCGGACAGGTTTCGTGATTCACCCCTCCACTTT. Translating gives CASTADRFRDSPLHF.

The chain couples TRBV6-1 to TRBJ1-3, with TRBD1 identical over 7 bases. CDR1 is MNHNS and CDR2 is SASEGT in the germline V gene. This CDR3 region has 13 residues. After removal of 8 bases from V and 0 bases from J, the junction contained 1 base not matched to a gene. CDR3 amino acids: CASGTDSGNTIYF. The CDR3 DNA reads TGTGCCAGCGGGACAGACTCTGGAAACACCATATATTTT.

The rearrangement uses TRBV9 and TRBJ2-7, with D possibly matching TRBD2 (5 bases). The V gene lost 3 bases and the J gene lost 6 bases, with 19 bases spanning the gap. CDR1 is SGDLS, CDR2 YYNGEE, per germline. The CDR3 covers 15 residues. The CDR3 DNA reads TGTGCCAGCAGCGCCGAGGGTCTCATCTCCGGCGAGCAGTACTTC. Protein sequence: CASSAEGLISGEQYF.

The J gene is TRBJ1-2, the V gene TRBV5-1; D is perhaps TRBD1 (6 bases). In germline, CDR1 is SGHRS, CDR2 YFSETQ. The CDR3 contains 15 residues. The V end was cut by 2 bases, the J end by 5 bases, with 16 bases between. The CDR3 loop reads CASSLGRIQGYGYTF. CDR3 nucleotide sequence: TGCGCCAGCAGCTTAGGCCGGATCCAGGGGTATGGCTACACCTTC.